The text below deals with one T cell receptor (beta chain). Antigen: not known. These data are taken from a study of regulatory and conventional T cells in RAG deficiency. Findings of the study overall: Omenn patients showed >75% Treg-Tconv overlap and shorter CDR3 lengths. Sorted Omenn CD25-high CD127-low cells may not be bona fide Tregs.

The assay was immunoSEQ multiplex PCR, and TCRdb's table has in-frame clones only and misses some. This table has about 19,000 clones, approximately 90% appearing once. Regulatory T cells were sorted from blood as CD4+ CD25-high CD127-low cells. Trimming shortened V by 4 bases and J by 4 bases, and 13 bases separated the two germline ends. Germline V gene lookup returns CDR1 MNHNY and CDR2 SVGAGI (reference sequence). The CDR3 extends over 14 amino acids. The same data also contributed to another study, on regulatory T cells. In that study: The PCR used 52 TRBV and 13 TRBJ primers.

This TCR was recovered from a human donor in good health. The chain carries TRBV6-6 and TRBJ1-2, with no clear D. Sequencing was done on a sample of Tregs sorted from blood. This CDR3 is CASSSKIEGYGYTF. The CDR3 coding sequence is TGTGCCAGCAGTTCCAAAATAGAAGGCTATGGCTACACCTTC.